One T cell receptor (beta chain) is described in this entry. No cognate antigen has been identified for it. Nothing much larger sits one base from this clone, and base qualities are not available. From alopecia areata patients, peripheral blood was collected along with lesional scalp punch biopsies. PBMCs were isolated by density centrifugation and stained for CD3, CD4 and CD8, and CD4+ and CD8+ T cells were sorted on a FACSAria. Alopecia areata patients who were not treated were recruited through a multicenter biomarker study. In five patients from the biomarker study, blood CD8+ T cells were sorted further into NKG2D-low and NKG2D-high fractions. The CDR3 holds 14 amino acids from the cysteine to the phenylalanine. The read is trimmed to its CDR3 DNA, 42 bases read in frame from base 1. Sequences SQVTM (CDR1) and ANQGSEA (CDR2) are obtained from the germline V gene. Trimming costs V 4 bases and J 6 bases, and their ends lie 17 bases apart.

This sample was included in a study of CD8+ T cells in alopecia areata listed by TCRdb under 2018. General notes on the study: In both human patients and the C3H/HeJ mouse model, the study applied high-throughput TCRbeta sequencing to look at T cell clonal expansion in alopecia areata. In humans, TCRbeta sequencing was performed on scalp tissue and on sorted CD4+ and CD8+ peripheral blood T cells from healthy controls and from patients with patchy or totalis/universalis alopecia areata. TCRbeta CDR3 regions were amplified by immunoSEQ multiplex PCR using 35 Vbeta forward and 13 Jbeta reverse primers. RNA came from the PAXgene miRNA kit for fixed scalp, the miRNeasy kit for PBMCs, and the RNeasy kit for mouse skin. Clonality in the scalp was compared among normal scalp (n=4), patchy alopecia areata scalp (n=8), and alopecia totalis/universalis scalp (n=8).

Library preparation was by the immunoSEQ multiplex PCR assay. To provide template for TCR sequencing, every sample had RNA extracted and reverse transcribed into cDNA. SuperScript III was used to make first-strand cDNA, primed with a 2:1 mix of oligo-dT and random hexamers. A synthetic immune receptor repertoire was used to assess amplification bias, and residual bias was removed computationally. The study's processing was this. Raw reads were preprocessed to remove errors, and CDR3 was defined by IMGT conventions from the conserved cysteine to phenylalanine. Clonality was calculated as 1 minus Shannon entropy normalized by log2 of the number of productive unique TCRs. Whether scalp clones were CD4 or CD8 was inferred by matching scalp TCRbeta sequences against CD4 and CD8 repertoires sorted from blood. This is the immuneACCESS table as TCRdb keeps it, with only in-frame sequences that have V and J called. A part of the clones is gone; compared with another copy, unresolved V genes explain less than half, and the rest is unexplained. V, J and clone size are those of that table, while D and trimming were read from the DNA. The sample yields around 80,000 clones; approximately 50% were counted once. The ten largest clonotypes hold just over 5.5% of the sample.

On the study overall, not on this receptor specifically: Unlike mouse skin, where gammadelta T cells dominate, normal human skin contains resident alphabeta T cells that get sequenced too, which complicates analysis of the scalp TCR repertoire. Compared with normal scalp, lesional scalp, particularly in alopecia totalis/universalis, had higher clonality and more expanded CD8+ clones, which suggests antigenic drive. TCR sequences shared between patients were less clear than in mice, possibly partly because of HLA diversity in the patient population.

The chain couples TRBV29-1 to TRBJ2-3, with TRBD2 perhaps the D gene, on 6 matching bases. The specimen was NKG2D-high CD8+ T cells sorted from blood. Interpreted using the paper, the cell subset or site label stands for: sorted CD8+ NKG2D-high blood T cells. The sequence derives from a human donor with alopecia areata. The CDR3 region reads CSVGEADPPDTQYF. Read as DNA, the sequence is TGCAGCGTTGGGGAGGCGGATCCACCGGATACGCAGTATTTT.